Listed below are T cell receptor beta chains from one sample, sequenced in a study of CD8+CD57+ T cells in acquired aplastic anemia. Using its own MiXCR run on the reads, TCRdb lists one record per CDR3 protein. The data show hundreds of thousands of distinct CDR3 sequences, 65% to 90% seen once. Sequenced material: sorted CD4+, CD8+, or CD8+CD57+ T cells (not recorded which) from PBMCs. These receptors were obtained from a human donor with aplastic anemia. CDR3s include the opening cysteine and the closing phenylalanine or tryptophan. The D gene is left open where the match is weak. A clone size is listed for some rows: how often the clone was seen (once, few, many), or a class if it is expanded.

>.|.|14|TRBJ2-5|TRBV7-9
CASSLERTDTKYFF
TGTGCCAGCAGCTTGGAAAGGACAGATACGAAGTATTTTTTC
>.|.|15|TRBJ1-5|TRBV19
CASSLAARGNQPQHF
TGTGCCAGTAGCTTAGCCGCCAGAGGGAATCAGCCCCAGCATTTT
>.|.|14|TRBJ2-1|TRBV28
CASSLGDSYNEQFF
TGTGCCAGCAGTTTAGGGGACTCGTACAATGAGCAGTTCTTC
>.|TRBD2|15|TRBJ2-2|TRBV19
CASSIASGANNELFF
TGTGCCAGTAGTATAGCTAGCGGAGCCAACAATGAGCTGTTCTTT
>few|.|14|TRBJ2-3|TRBV11-3
CASSLAVTTDTQYF
TGTGCCAGCAGCTTAGCGGTTACCACAGATACGCAGTATTTT
>few|.|15|TRBJ2-1|TRBV9
CASSVGGQGVTEKFF
TGTGCCAGCAGCGTAGGCGGGCAGGGAGTGACGGAGAAGTTCTTC
>many|.|15|TRBJ2-5|TRBV3-1
CASSQVARGSKTQYF
TGTGCCAGCAGCCAAGTCGCCCGGGGGTCGAAGACCCAGTACTTC
>.|.|14|TRBJ2-3|TRBV5-6
CASSLGRAGDTQYF
TGTGCCAGCAGCTTGGGGAGGGCAGGCGATACGCAGTATTTT
>.|.|15|TRBJ2-1|TRBV7-3
CASSLGNSTKEKQFF
TGTGCCAGCAGCTTAGGGAACAGTACAAAAGAGAAGCAGTTCTTC
>.|.|16|TRBJ1-2|TRBV7-9
CASSFQRGGGVYDYTF
TGTGCCAGCAGCTTTCAAAGGGGCGGGGGGGTCTATGACTACACCTTC
>.|.|14|TRBJ1-4|TRBV11-3
CASGFGTENEKLFF
TGTGCCAGTGGCTTCGGAACCGAGAATGAAAAACTGTTTTTT
>.|.|13|TRBJ2-3|TRBV7-3
CASGFSGAATSNF
TGTGCCAGCGGCTTCAGTGGGGCTGCGACCAGTAATTTT
>.|.|14|TRBJ2-3|TRBV11-2
CASSLDLTPDTEAF
TGTGCCAGCAGCTTAGATCTAACACCCGACACTGAGGCTTTT
>.|.|13|TRBJ2-7|TRBV2
CASSDRQYYEQYF
TGTGCCAGCAGTGACCGACAGTACTACGAGCAGTACTTC
>.|.|14|TRBJ2-5|TRBV7-6
CASSSGRGPTNQKF
TGTGCCAGCAGCTCAGGCAGGGGCCCAACGAACCAAAAATTC
>.|.|13|TRBJ2-2|TRBV7-2
CAKGTGNAAELLF
TGTGCCAAAGGCACGGGGAACGCCGCGGAGCTGTTGTTT
>few|.|16|TRBJ1-1|TRBV2
CASGDGGTDTQYFAFF
.
>.|.|14|TRBJ2-7|TRBV15
CATSTGRSKETQYF
TGTGCCACCAGCACGGGCAGGAGCAAAGAGACCCAGTACTTT
>.|TRBD1|22|TRBJ2-3|TRBV7-9
CDSSFYRSGARDGDRDTDTQYF
TGTGACAGCAGCTTTTACAGAAGCGGTGCTAGAGACGGGGACAGGGACACAGATACGCAGTATTTT
>.|TRBD1|14|TRBJ2-2|TRBV7-3
CASSRQGYTGELFF
TGTGCCAGCTCAAGACAGGGATACACCGGGGAGCTGTTTTTT
>.|TRBD1|18|TRBJ1-2|TRBV15
CATSRDLTGDRGYYGYTF
TGTGCCACCAGCAGAGATCTCACCGGGGACAGGGGATACTATGGCTACACCTTC
>.|.|15|TRBJ2-1|TRBV7-9
CASSLVPGRNNEQFF
TGTGCCAGCAGCTTAGTCCCAGGACGAAACAATGAGCAGTTCTTC
>.|TRBD1|14|TRBJ2-1|TRBV7-2
CASSLAGGADDEYF
TGTGCCAGCAGCTTGGCAGGGGGCGCCGACGATGAGTACTTC
>.|.|14|TRBJ1-5|TRBV7-3
CASSSGRRNQPQHF
TGTGCCAGCAGCTCCGGACGGAGAAATCAACCCCAGCATTTT
>.|.|13|TRBJ2-1|TRBV7-9
CASSLVGSAEQFF
TGTGCCAGCAGCTTAGTCGGCAGTGCTGAGCAGTTCTTC
>once|TRBD1|14|TRBJ1-5|TRBV4-2
CASSRTGGGQPQHF
TGTGCCAGCAGTAGGACAGGGGGCGGTCAGCCCCAGCATTTT
>.|.|13|TRBJ2-3|TRBV7-9
CASGDEGTGTQDF
TGTGCCAGCGGGGACGAGGGAACAGGGACGCAGGATTTT
>.|.|15|TRBJ2-6|TRBV11-3
CASSRDMTGANVLTF
TGTGCCAGCAGCAGAGATATGACAGGGGCCAACGTCCTGACTTTC
>many|.|15|TRBJ2-1|TRBV12-3/TRBV12-4
CASSSPLGTLNEQFF
TGTGCCAGCAGTTCCCCCCTCGGGACACTCAATGAGCAGTTCTTC
>.|.|13|TRBJ2-3|TRBV15
CATGGRGTDTEHF
TGTGCCACCGGGGGCCGGGGCACAGACACGGAGCATTTT
>.|TRBD1|15|TRBJ1-1|TRBV9
CASSGDVRQGGNTFF
TGTGCCAGCAGCGGGGATGTCCGACAGGGAGGAAACACTTTCTTT
>.|.|17|TRBJ1-4|TRBV11-2
CASSGGGGSQINEKLFF
TGTGCCAGCAGCGGGGGTGGAGGATCACAAATTAATGAAAAACTGTTTTTT
>.|TRBD1|16|TRBJ1-6|TRBV9
CASSPRVRGLQSPLHF
TGTGCCAGCAGCCCCAGAGTAAGGGGGCTACAATCACCCCTCCACTTT
>.|.|14|TRBJ2-3|TRBV19
CASSLPGDPPQQFF
TGTGCCAGCAGCTTACCGGGAGATCCGCCCCAGCAGTTTTTT
>once|.|13|TRBJ2-3|TRBV7-9
CASSEGPGELLFF
TGTGCCAGCAGCGAAGGGCCCGGAGAGCTGTTGTTTTTT
>many|TRBD2|13|TRBJ2-7|TRBV10-3
CAISDNRGDEQYF
TGTGCCATCAGTGATAATCGGGGGGACGAGCAGTACTTC
>few|.|12|TRBJ1-2|TRBV24-1
CATSGGNYGYTF
TGTGCCACCAGCGGAGGGAACTATGGCTACACCTTC
>.|TRBD2|15|TRBJ2-7|TRBV20-1
CSARDRGGLYYEQYF
TGCAGTGCTAGAGATCGCGGGGGGCTGTACTACGAGCAGTACTTC
>.|.|16|TRBJ2-4|TRBV7-8
CASSPAVGGAKNIQYF
TGTGCCAGCAGCCCTGCGGTGGGTGGGGCCAAAAACATTCAGTACTTC
>.|.|15|TRBJ2-5|TRBV7-9
CASSLEPGTQESGYF
TGTGCCAGCAGCTTAGAGCCAGGTACGCAGGAGTCTGGGTACTTC
>.|TRBD2|16|TRBJ2-1|TRBV7-2
CASSLAGRGDTQDQFF
TGTGCCAGCAGCTTAGCGGGGCGGGGGGATACGCAGGATCAGTTCTTC
>.|.|13|TRBJ2-1|TRBV2
CASGDGGIHKQFF
TGTGCCAGCGGTGATGGGGGCATCCATAAGCAGTTCTTC
>.|.|14|TRBJ2-3|TRBV7-9
CASSSADTPYFGYF
TGTGCCAGCAGCTCCGCAGATACGCCCTATTTTGGCTATTTT
>once|.|14|TRBJ2-5|TRBV11-3
CATSLDRKQETQYF
TGTGCCACCAGCTTAGACAGGAAGCAAGAGACCCAGTACTTC
>few|.|16|TRBJ2-1|TRBV9
CASSVGVSRNQPQQFF
TGTGCCAGCAGCGTAGGGGTCTCGAGAAATCAGCCCCAGCAGTTCTTC
>.|TRBD1|14|TRBJ1-5|TRBV9
CASSVGGQSTDQHF
TGTGCCAGCAGCGTAGGGGGACAGAGCACAGATCAGCATTTT
>.|.|14|TRBJ2-1|TRBV7-8
CASCLEEGPDTQFF
TGTGCCAGCTGCTTAGAGGAAGGGCCCGATACGCAGTTCTTC
>.|.|14|TRBJ2-3|TRBV7-6
CASSFRRNEQIQYF
TGTGCCAGCAGCTTCAGGAGGAATGAGCAGATCCAGTATTTT
>.|.|17|TRBJ2-1|TRBV7-9
CASSPDLSANGDNEQFF
TGTGCCAGCAGCCCCGACCTGTCCGCCAACGGTGACAACGAGCAGTTCTTC
>.|TRBD1|16|TRBJ2-7|TRBV5-1
CASSLQYGTGSNEQYF
TGCGCCAGCAGCTTGCAATATGGGACAGGCTCCAACGAGCAGTACTTC
>once|.|14|TRBJ1-2|TRBV7-8
CASSLIWDAYGYSF
TGTGCCAGCAGTTTGATCTGGGACGCCTATGGCTACTCCTTC
>few|.|16|TRBJ2-3|TRBV11-1
CASSPDPGDHTDTQYF
TGTGCCAGCAGCCCCGATCCAGGGGATCACACAGATACGCAGTATTTT
>.|TRBD1|15|TRBJ1-1|TRBV9
CASSWGGDSRNQPFF
TGTGCCAGCAGCTGGGGGGGGGACAGCCGCAATCAGCCTTTCTTT
>.|.|16|TRBJ2-1|TRBV5-6
CASSLGEGGYYNEQFF
TGTGCCAGCAGCTTGGGGGAGGGGGGGTACTACAATGAGCAGTTCTTC
>.|.|15|TRBJ2-7|TRBV19
CASRGIAEDTWELFF
TGTGCCAGTAGGGGAATAGCAGAGGACACCTGGGAGCTGTTTTTC
>.|.|16|TRBJ1-1|TRBV5-6
CASSWERVVLNTEAFF
TGTGCCAGCAGCTGGGAGAGGGTCGTCTTGAACACTGAAGCTTTCTTT
>once|TRBD2|16|TRBJ2-1|TRBV20-1
CSASASGGALSREQFF
TGCAGTGCTAGCGCTAGCGGGGGGGCATTAAGCCGTGAGCAGTTCTTC